The present entry profiles one T cell receptor (beta chain) with its context. This clonotype was picked up a small number of times. Its antigen remains undetermined. No base quality values were provided; no much bigger clone lies one nucleotide off. TCRdb names Illumina NovaSeq 6000 as the instrument used. cDNA libraries for TCRalpha and TCRbeta were prepared by 5'RACE using constant-segment primers, with sample barcodes and unique molecular identifiers added. RNA was extracted from every sample with Trizol reagent. Amplification of the libraries took two PCR steps, and the second step added a second sample barcode plus Illumina TruSeq adapters. Sequencing of the libraries was done on an Illumina NovaSeq, producing 2 x 150 bp paired-end reads. The authors' analysis ran thus. Reads were demultiplexed and collapsed into UMI-guided consensus sequences with migec v1.2.7. With mixcr v2.1.11, UMI consensuses were aligned to TRA and TRB V and J templates and assembled into clonotypes. A clonotype was counted as expanded or contracted only if both edgeR and NoisET called the change significant, with noise models trained on biological replicates. edgeR calls used a false discovery rate-adjusted p below 0.01 and a log2 fold-change threshold of 1. As an exploratory analysis of dynamics, PCA with hierarchical clustering was applied to max-normalized trajectories of the 1000 most abundant clonotypes. Separately sequenced CD4+ and CD8+ repertoires were used to assign a CD4 or CD8 phenotype to each responding clone. Through fastp at Q25 and MiXCR, TCRdb rebuilt clones from the public reads, retaining in-frame beta chains. A single entry per CDR3 protein holds the most common genes and DNA from its merged rows. TCRdb, not the authors, supplied the V and J calls. The sample records under 110,000 distinct CDR3 sequences, around an eighth of which are singletons. The biggest ten clones account for around 30% of the sample.

The data belong to a study of T-cell memory formation after mild COVID-19 (dated by TCRdb to the early 2020s). About the study as a whole: TCR sequence clusters from the two donors were found to be largely donor specific. In a couple of donors, T-cell clones that expanded and contracted after mild COVID-19 were tracked by sequencing TCRalpha and TCRbeta repertoires over time. Two young, previously healthy adult volunteers, one female and one male, were included in the cohort.

PBMCs were isolated by Ficoll-Paque density gradient centrifugation. Taken from the germline V gene, the CDR1 and CDR2 loops are SQVTM and ANQGSEA. The CDR3 goes from the cysteine to the phenylalanine over 12 residues. Just the 36-base CDR3 DNA is kept, in frame starting at base 1. The germline V end is reduced by 5 bases and the J end by 7 bases; junction bases left unmatched: 5. Points the paper makes about the study in general: From day 15 to 85, contracting clones showed balanced CD4/CD8 phenotypes, whereas a second wave of clones that expanded from day 15 to 37 leaned towards CD4+. Only two mild cases were covered by the study, and larger cohorts that include severe cases with pre-infection samples were considered necessary. Some responding clones were detected in pre-infection memory, which suggested that pre-existing cross-reactive memory T cells had joined the SARS-CoV-2 response. Contracting CD4+ clones turned up mainly in the CM and EM memory subsets, whereas EMRA was where CD8+ clones were enriched. SARS-CoV-2 specificity was not confirmed for the second-wave clones peaking on day 37.

Sequenced input: PBMCs or a T cell subset sorted from them (not recorded which). The sequence was collected from an adult woman who had mild COVID-19 (a few samples of this study predate the infection). The sample titles of this study are shuffled in the database, so cell type and time point are left out; the donor was told from shared clones. Here the chain combines TRBV29-1 and TRBJ1-2; TRBD1 fits 9 bases in the junction. The CDR3 region has the sequence CSVLGTGIGYTF. The DNA sequence is given as TGCAGCGTTCTCGGGACAGGGATTGGCTACACCTTC. With the rest looked up from the reference TRBV29-1 and TRBJ1-2 genes rather than sequenced, the full variable domain is SAVISQKPSRDICQRGTSLTIQCQVDSQVTMMFWYRQQPGQSLTLIATANQGSEATYESGFVIDKFPISRPNLTFSTLTVSNMSPEDSSIYLCSVLGTGIGYTFGSGTRLTVV.